This entry is about one T cell receptor beta chain. The entry originates in a study of blood T cell repertoires in COVID-19. Trimming removed 4 bases at V and 10 bases at J, with 8 bases between. CDR1 is SEHNR and CDR2 is FQNEAQ in the germline V gene (reference sequence). This CDR3 region has 11 residues. The assay was immunoSEQ multiplex PCR, and TCRdb's table has in-frame clones only and misses some. The sample lists more than 90,000 clones; about four fifths were seen once. This chain links TRBV7-9 with TRBJ2-1; D possibly corresponds to TRBD1 (6 bases). The sample was peripheral blood. This TCR was sampled from a man aged 80 or over with acute or convalescent COVID-19. CDR3 protein: CASSSGTEQFF. In DNA form, the CDR3 reads TGTGCCAGCAGCTCCGGGACAGAGCAGTTCTTC.